These 4 T cell receptor beta chains share one sample of origin, sequenced in a study of blood T cell repertoires in COVID-19. Clones were read by immunoSEQ multiplex PCR, and TCRdb kept only the in-frame ones, dropping some. The table lists about 170,000 clones, approximately 86% of them singletons. Sequencing was done on a sample of peripheral blood. These receptors all stem from a man between 65 and 85 years old with acute or convalescent COVID-19.

J is TRBJ2-2 and V is TRBV9, with TRBD2 identical over 7 bases. CDR1 and CDR2 from the germline V gene are SGDLS and YYNGEE. There are 15 residues in the CDR3. V lost 1 base to trimming and J lost 6 bases; unmatched junction nucleotides: 6. In nucleotides, the CDR3 is TGTGCCAGCAGCGTAACTAGCGCTTCGGCCGGGGAGCTGTTTTTT. It is translated as CASSVTSASAGELFF.

The chain is built from TRBV7-9 and TRBJ1-1, with D possibly TRBD1 on 5 matching bases. V shed 5 bases and J shed 2 bases, with 21 bases lying between them. CDR1 and CDR2 (germline): SEHNR, FQNEAQ (reference sequence). CDR3 length equals 17 residues. CDR3 nucleotides: TGTGCCAGCAGCCCGCCCTGGGGGAGGCGGGAAAACACTGAAGCTTTCTTT. Protein product: CASSPPWGRRENTEAFF. Variable domain in full (rest from reference TRBV7-9 and TRBJ1-1): DTGVSQNPRHKITKRGQNVTFRCDPISEHNRLYWYRQTLGQGPEFLTYFQNEAQLEKSRLLSDRFSAERPKGSFSTLEIQRTEQGDSAMYLCASSPPWGRRENTEAFFGQGTRLTVV.

The chain links TRBV7-3 to TRBJ2-1; 8 nucleotides line up with TRBD1. The CDR3 extends over 15 amino acids. Trimming cost V 0 bases and J 5 bases; bases outside gene matches: 3. From germline, CDR1 is SGHTA and CDR2 FQGTGA. CDR3 sequence (DNA): TGTGCCAGCAGCTTAACAGGGACAGGTGACAATGAGCAGTTCTTC. It translates to CASSLTGTGDNEQFF.

As regards this clone: Other DNA sequences in this sample translate to the same CDR3. The chain uses TRBV3-1 (or the pseudogene TRBV3-2) and TRBJ1-1; unclear D gene. CDR3 length: 13 amino acids. With 2 bases removed from V and 2 bases from J, the gap between germline ends came to 6 bases. Germline V gives CDR1 LGHDT, CDR2 YNNKEL (reference sequence). In DNA form, the CDR3 reads TGTGCCAGCAGCCAATCGGGAAACACTGAAGCTTTCTTT. Protein: CASSQSGNTEAFF.